The subject of this entry is one T cell receptor (beta chain). Antigen: not known. Before the COVID-19 pandemic, during about 2011-2019, CD4+ T cells were taken from unexposed donors. After about 10 days of culture, CD4+ T cells were isolated. CDR3 length: 16 residues. Germline lookup yields CDR1 GTSNPN and CDR2 SVGIG (reference sequence). With 3 bases clipped from V and 3 bases from J, the junction kept 11 bases outside the gene matches. The assay was immunoSEQ multiplex PCR, and TCRdb's table has in-frame clones only and misses some. The data contain 15,000 to 17,000 clones, roughly four fifths of them singletons. The data were taken from a study of CD4 T cells in relation to SARS-CoV-2 and coronaviruses.

The chain has TRBV30 and TRBJ2-7, with 10 bases aligning to TRBD2. The specimen sequenced was CD4+ T cells from PBMCs, cultured in vitro. This receptor was obtained from a human donor in good health. CDR3 loop: CAWSEPGASGSYEQYF. CDR3 bases: TGTGCCTGGAGCGAACCCGGGGCTAGCGGGAGCTACGAGCAGTACTTC.